A selection of T cell receptor beta chains follows, all from one sample in a study of HIV-infected patients and healthy controls. TCRdb passed the 5' RACE reads through MiXCR, listing each CDR3 protein once. The table lists more than 15,000 distinct CDR3 sequences, around 9.2% of them singletons, with roughly 4.6% in the top ten. The sample consisted of blood. Receptors originate from an adult in good health. CDR3s include the opening cysteine and the closing phenylalanine or tryptophan. The D gene is left open where the match is weak. Size is omitted from some rows. Given values are once, few, many or a class for expanded clones.

>TRBV3-2|-|TRBJ2-3|-
CASSQDRFPEADTQYF
TGTGCCAGCAGCCAAGACCGGTTTCCCGAGGCAGATACGCAGTATTTT
>TRBV7-9|TRBD1|TRBJ1-4|many
CASSSDRTGRREKLFF
TGTGCCAGCAGCTCCGATAGGACAGGGCGGAGGGAAAAACTGTTTTTT
>TRBV28|-|TRBJ2-7|many
CASSLVKNEQYF
TGTGCCAGCAGCCTCGTTAAAAACGAGCAGTACTTC
>TRBV10-1|TRBD1|TRBJ2-3|medium-sized
CASSDGQGADTQYF
TGCGCCAGCAGTGATGGACAGGGGGCAGATACGCAGTATTTT
>TRBV6-1|-|TRBJ1-1|many
CASGEGHHVVEAFF
TGTGCCAGCGGGGAAGGACACCATGTAGTCGAAGCTTTCTTT
>TRBV20-1|-|TRBJ2-1|-
CSARVWVLNSYNEQFF
TGCAGTGCTAGAGTTTGGGTTTTAAACTCCTACAATGAGCAGTTCTTC
>TRBV5-4|TRBD2|TRBJ2-5|many
CASSLDLLSGRGETQYF
TGTGCCAGCAGCTTGGACCTACTTAGCGGGAGAGGGGAGACCCAGTACTTC
>TRBV29-1|-|TRBJ2-1|medium-sized
CSVLFIGAYNEQFF
TGCAGCGTTTTATTCATCGGGGCCTACAATGAGCAGTTCTTC
>TRBV4-3|-|TRBJ1-1|-
CASSQAWPLNTEAFF
TGCGCCAGCAGCCAAGCTTGGCCCTTGAACACTGAAGCTTTCTTT
>TRBV19|-|TRBJ2-5|many
CASSFTGLKETQYF
TGTGCCAGTAGTTTTACGGGCCTTAAAGAGACCCAGTACTTC
>TRBV24-1|-|TRBJ1-5|many
CATSPQGGNQPQHF
TGTGCCACCAGTCCGCAGGGTGGCAATCAGCCCCAGCATTTT
>TRBV19|-|TRBJ1-1|many
CASSATLNTEAFF
TGTGCCAGTAGCGCCACCTTGAACACTGAAGCTTTCTTT
>TRBV20-1|TRBD1|TRBJ2-2|-
CSARKTGSSTGELFF
TGCAGTGCTAGAAAGACAGGGTCGAGCACCGGGGAGCTGTTTTTT
>TRBV11-2|TRBD2|TRBJ2-7|many
CASSPQGLADSYEQYF
TGTGCCAGCAGCCCACAAGGACTAGCCGACAGCTACGAGCAGTACTTC
>TRBV10-3|-|TRBJ1-1|many
CAISESTAGGTEAFF
TGTGCCATCAGTGAGTCGACGGCCGGGGGAACTGAAGCTTTCTTT
>TRBV7-2|-|TRBJ1-6|medium-sized
CASSSRGRTSSYNSPLHF
TGTGCCAGCAGCTCCAGGGGTCGAACGAGCTCCTATAATTCACCCCTCCACTTT
>TRBV29-1|TRBD2|TRBJ2-4|medium-sized
CSTSKSSGSGDNIQYF
TGCAGCACATCAAAAAGTAGCGGGAGCGGAGATAACATTCAGTACTTC
>TRBV29-1|-|TRBJ2-1|-
CSVGRRLNEQFF
TGCAGCGTTGGGCGCAGACTCAATGAGCAGTTCTTC
>TRBV27|TRBD2|TRBJ2-3|many
CATSGWGTSLEAQYF
TGTGCCACCTCCGGTTGGGGGACTAGCCTAGAGGCGCAGTATTTT
>TRBV3-1|-|TRBJ2-5|many
CASSQGLQETQYF
TGTGCCAGCAGCCAAGGGCTCCAAGAGACCCAGTACTTC
>TRBV20-1|TRBD2|TRBJ2-1|many
CSAFIAGLAGAFYNEQFF
TGCAGTGCCTTCATAGCGGGACTAGCGGGAGCTTTCTACAATGAGCAGTTCTTC
>TRBV5-1|-|TRBJ1-2|many
CASSLASAANYGYTF
TGCGCCAGCAGCTTGGCCAGCGCCGCTAACTATGGCTACACCTTC
>TRBV6-1|TRBD2|TRBJ2-3|-
CASSEAHLAGGRGDTQYF
TGTGCCAGCAGTGAAGCGCATCTAGCGGGAGGTCGCGGAGATACGCAGTATTTT
>TRBV4-1|-|TRBJ1-5|many
CASSQDVSVHQPQHF
TGCGCCAGCAGCCAAGATGTGTCAGTTCATCAGCCCCAGCATTTT
>TRBV5-1|TRBD1|TRBJ1-2|-
CASSLVGDRVGGYTF
TGCGCCAGCAGCTTGGTGGGGGACAGGGTCGGCGGCTACACCTTC
>TRBV24-1|-|TRBJ1-2|-
CATSDKGSPGGYTF
TGTGCCACCAGTGATAAGGGCTCGCCGGGTGGCTACACCTTC
>TRBV29-1|-|TRBJ2-3|-
CSVGVGTTTDTQYF
TGCAGCGTTGGGGTGGGAACCACCACAGATACGCAGTATTTT
>TRBV4-1|-|TRBJ2-3|many
CASSPQRAADTQYF
TGCGCCAGCAGCCCACAAAGGGCGGCAGATACGCAGTATTTT
>TRBV12-3/TRBV12-4|TRBD2|TRBJ2-1|few
CASRPSAGGYNEQFF
TGTGCCAGCAGACCATCAGCGGGAGGGTACAATGAGCAGTTCTTC
>TRBV9|-|TRBJ1-1|many
CASSEGGWDTEAFF
TGTGCCAGCAGCGAGGGAGGGTGGGACACTGAAGCTTTCTTT
>TRBV28|TRBD1|TRBJ2-6|medium-sized
CASSPSDRAGANVLTF
TGTGCCAGCAGTCCATCAGACAGGGCTGGGGCCAACGTCCTGACTTTC
>TRBV19|TRBD1|TRBJ2-6|many
CASRTGLPGANVLTF
TGTGCCAGTCGGACAGGCCTGCCTGGGGCCAACGTCCTGACTTTC
>TRBV7-2|TRBD1|TRBJ2-7|many
CASSSGQGLYEQYF
TGTGCCAGCAGCTCCGGACAGGGGTTGTACGAGCAGTACTTC
>TRBV29-1|TRBD1|TRBJ2-7|many
CSVATGAYEQYF
TGCAGCGTCGCTACAGGGGCCTACGAGCAGTACTTC
>TRBV19|-|TRBJ2-6|many
CASSIRGTTGANVLTF
TGTGCCAGTAGTATAAGGGGGACAACTGGGGCCAACGTCCTGACTTTC
>TRBV19|-|TRBJ1-1|many
CASSIVAEAFF
TGTGCCAGTAGTATAGTGGCTGAAGCTTTCTTT
>TRBV28|TRBD2|TRBJ2-2|medium-sized
CASSDTSGRHTGELFF
TGTGCCAGCAGTGATACTAGCGGGAGGCACACCGGGGAGCTGTTTTTT
>TRBV11-2|-|TRBJ2-1|many
CASSLTPSGNEQFF
TGTGCCAGCAGCTTGACGCCCAGCGGCAATGAGCAGTTCTTC
>TRBV19|TRBD2|TRBJ2-3|few
CASSRLAGPTDTQYF
TGTGCCAGTAGTCGCCTAGCGGGGCCCACAGATACGCAGTATTTT